This T cell receptor beta chain was captured in a study of blood T cell repertoires in COVID-19. About the study: COVID-19 samples collected from the United States, Italy and Spain covered acute and convalescent phases.

Study processing details: Counts of nucleated cells, estimated from reference gene primer amplification, were obtained. Data came from immunoSEQ multiplex PCR; TCRdb stores just in-frame clones and leaves some out. That table is the source of V, J and clone size, and D and trimming were worked out from the DNA. The sample consists of some 160,000 clones, about 89% of them appearing once. This TCR derives from a man aged 55 to 70 with acute or convalescent COVID-19. The sequencing input was peripheral blood.

The CDR3 nucleotides read TGTGCCAGCAGCCCTGTAGCGGGTGAGCAGTTCTTC. Encoded protein: CASSPVAGEQFF. The J gene is TRBJ2-1, the V gene TRBV14; 7 nucleotides agree with TRBD2. Losses at the gene ends were 4 bases for V and 9 bases for J; bases not matched to a gene: 3. Germline V gene data show CDR1 as SGHDN and CDR2 as FVKESK. CDR3 length: 12 amino acids.